A selection of T cell receptor beta chains follows, all from one sample in a study of a mutant IDH1 vaccine in newly diagnosed glioma. No antigens are known for them. Assay used: immunoSEQ multiplex PCR; TCRdb lists only in-frame clones, some missing. The table shows around 32,000 clones, with 82% occurring only once. The specimen was PBMCs, collected from a glioma patient whose treatment included an IDH1 peptide vaccine. The origin of the receptors is a woman between 18 and 29 years old with glioma. Each CDR3 is given with its conserved first and last residue. Each record gives: V gene, clone size, J gene, D gene, CDR3 DNA, CDR3 protein. The D gene is left open where the match is weak. Clone size is stated in some rows and not others, as once, few, many or a class when expanded.

TRBV7-9,.,TRBJ2-5,TRBD1,TGTGCCAGCAGCTTTGGGCTCTCGACAGGGGAGGAGACCCAGTACTTC,CASSFGLSTGEETQYF
TRBV7-3,.,TRBJ2-6,.,TGTGCCAGCAGGGTACAGTACTCTGGGGCCAACGTCCTGACTTTC,CASRVQYSGANVLTF
TRBV2,.,TRBJ2-3,TRBD2,TGTGCCGTGGTCCGCGGGGGGTACACAGATACGCAGTATTTT,CAVVRGGYTDTQYF
TRBV6-6,once,TRBJ1-1,.,TGTGCCAGCAGTTACTCGGTCGAGGCTTTCTTT,CASSYSVEAFF
TRBV18,.,TRBJ2-2,TRBD2,TGTGCCAGCTCGACTATTACTAGCGGGGGACGGTGGAACACCGGGGAGCTGTTTTTT,CASSTITSGGRWNTGELFF
TRBV6-6,.,TRBJ1-2,TRBD1,TGTGCCAGCACTCAGGACAGGGGGCAATCAGGCGGCTACACCTTC,CASTQDRGQSGGYTF
TRBV27,.,TRBJ2-7,TRBD2,TGTGCCAGCAGCTCCGGACTAGCGGGCGAGCAGTACTTC,CASSSGLAGEQYF
TRBV28,.,TRBJ1-1,.,TGTGCCAGCACCCCCCAGGGGCCCCACACTGAAGCTTTCTTT,CASTPQGPHTEAFF
TRBV6-4,.,TRBJ2-1,TRBD2,TGTGCCAGCAGTGCCTCGGGACTATGGGGTGAGCAGTTCTTC,CASSASGLWGEQFF
TRBV5-1,.,TRBJ1-2,TRBD1,TGCGCCAGCAGCTTGGGGGGGACAGGTCTTTATGGCTACACCTTC,CASSLGGTGLYGYTF
TRBV5-8,.,TRBJ2-6,.,TGTGCCAGCTCCGTGAGTCATACACAAAGTCGGGCCAACGTCCTGACTTTC,CASSVSHTQSRANVLTF
TRBV7-9,.,TRBJ2-2,TRBD1,TGTGCCAGCAGCTTAGCGCCTGGACAGGGAAAGAACACCGGGGAGCTGTTTTTT,CASSLAPGQGKNTGELFF
TRBV19,.,TRBJ1-1,.,TGTGCCAGTAGTATATCAAGCACGAACACTGAAGCTTTCTTT,CASSISSTNTEAFF
TRBV2,.,TRBJ2-5,.,TGTGCCAGCAGTGGGGCAGGGGTTTTCGGAGAGACCCAGTACTTC,CASSGAGVFGETQYF
TRBV4-1,.,TRBJ1-2,TRBD1,TGCGCCAGCAGCCATTCCCCGGGGACAGGAGGTGGCTACACCTTC,CASSHSPGTGGGYTF
TRBV19,.,TRBJ1-5,.,TGTGCCAGTAGTCGCCAGGAATCAGCCCAGCATTTT,CASSRQESAQHF
TRBV9,.,TRBJ1-1,.,TGTGCCAGCAGCGCGGGAGATATGAACACTGAAGCTTTCTTT,CASSAGDMNTEAFF
TRBV6-4,.,TRBJ2-1,TRBD2,TGTGCCAGCACCTTACTAGCGGGGGGTCGTAATGAGCAGTTCTTC,CASTLLAGGRNEQFF
TRBV7-2,.,TRBJ1-2,.,TGTGCCAGCAGCTTAGAGACAGCCAACTATGGCTACACCTTC,CASSLETANYGYTF
TRBV28,.,TRBJ1-2,.,TGTGCCAGCAGTTTCTCCCCGTCGATGAAAAACTATGGCTACACCTTC,CASSFSPSMKNYGYTF
TRBV27,.,TRBJ1-2,TRBD1,TGTGCCAGCAGTCCAAAACAGGGGGCGCATGGCTACACCTTC,CASSPKQGAHGYTF
TRBV28,.,TRBJ1-5,.,TGTGCCAGCAGTTTAGACAGTAGCAATCAGCCCCAGCATTTT,CASSLDSSNQPQHF
TRBV23-1,.,TRBJ2-1,.,TGCGCCAGCAGTCCCCGAGCCGGGACTGGTCCGTACAATGAGCAGTTCTTC,CASSPRAGTGPYNEQFF
TRBV16,.,TRBJ1-5,TRBD1,TGTGCCAGCAGCCTGGGGACAGTTAATCAGCCCCAGCATTTT,CASSLGTVNQPQHF
TRBV15,.,TRBJ2-7,.,TGTGCCACCAGCAGGGGGAGGGGGAATGGCTACGAGCAGTACTTC,CATSRGRGNGYEQYF
TRBV2,.,TRBJ1-3,TRBD1,TGTGCCAGCACCAACCGCCCGGGACAGTCTGGAAACACCATATATTTT,CASTNRPGQSGNTIYF
TRBV19,.,TRBJ2-2,TRBD2,TGTGCCAGTAATCTAGCGGGGGGCCAGACCGGGGAGCTGTTTTTT,CASNLAGGQTGELFF
TRBV2,.,TRBJ1-2,.,TGTGCCAGCAGTGAACGCGGGGCCGCCAACGGTGGCTACACCTTC,CASSERGAANGGYTF
TRBV18,.,TRBJ1-6,TRBD1,TGTGCCAGCTCACCGGTGACAGGGAGGAACAATTCACCCCTCCACTTT,CASSPVTGRNNSPLHF
TRBV9,.,TRBJ2-2,TRBD1,TGTGCCAGCAGCCTGACAGGGTATGGCACCGGGGAGCTGTTTTTT,CASSLTGYGTGELFF
TRBV18,.,TRBJ2-1,TRBD2,TGTGCCAGCTCACCAGTAGCGGGAGGGCCGACGAATGAGCAGTTCTTC,CASSPVAGGPTNEQFF
TRBV6-6,.,TRBJ2-7,TRBD2,TGTGCCAGCAGTTTTAGTCGTAGCGGGGTCCACGAGCAGTACTTC,CASSFSRSGVHEQYF
TRBV4-1,.,TRBJ2-5,.,TGCGCCAGCAGCCAAGAGACCCCGGACTTCCAAGAGACCCAGTACTTC,CASSQETPDFQETQYF
TRBV7-2,.,TRBJ2-3,.,TGTGCCAGCAGCTTAGTCGGCCTGGACAGCACGGATACGCAGTATTTT,CASSLVGLDSTDTQYF
TRBV5-1,.,TRBJ2-3,.,TGCGCCAGCAGCTTGTCCACTCCTAGCACAGATACGCAGTATTTT,CASSLSTPSTDTQYF
TRBV5-4,.,TRBJ1-1,.,TGTGCCAGCAGCGCGTCGGGGGGAAGAGCTTTCTTT,CASSASGGRAFF
TRBV9,.,TRBJ2-7,.,TGTGCCAGCAGCGTAGGACACTCACCCTACGAGCAGTACTTC,CASSVGHSPYEQYF
TRBV4-1,.,TRBJ2-7,.,TGCGCCAGCAGCCTGGACAACTACTACGAGCAGTACTTC,CASSLDNYYEQYF
TRBV7-8,.,TRBJ1-3,.,TGTGCCAGCAGCTCAGAAAGCTCTGGAAACACCATATATTTT,CASSSESSGNTIYF
TRBV10-3,.,TRBJ2-5,.,TGTGCCATCAGTGAGGGCAGGTTAGAGACCCAGTACTTC,CAISEGRLETQYF
TRBV5-5,.,TRBJ1-2,.,TGTGCCAGCAGCTTGCATCAGGGTAACTATGGCTACACCTTC,CASSLHQGNYGYTF
TRBV19,.,TRBJ2-7,.,TGTGCCAGTAGTATAGATCTCTCTGACTCCCCAGACAGCTCCTACGAGCAGTACTTC,CASSIDLSDSPDSSYEQYF
TRBV6-5,.,TRBJ2-3,.,TGTGCCAGCAGTTACCGGGCCACAGATACGCAGTATTTT,CASSYRATDTQYF
TRBV7-2,.,TRBJ1-4,.,TGTGCCAGCAGCTTGGGCGCAGTTGAAAAACTGTTTTTT,CASSLGAVEKLFF
TRBV5-5,.,TRBJ2-3,.,TGTGCCAGCAGCCGAACCTCCATACTCCAAGATACGCAGTATTTT,CASSRTSILQDTQYF
TRBV5-4,.,TRBJ2-2,.,TGTGCCAGCAGTTCTCTCCCGGGACAAGCGGGCACCGGGGAGCTGTTTTTT,CASSSLPGQAGTGELFF
TRBV10-3,.,TRBJ2-5,TRBD2,TGTGCCACTGGGACTAGCGGGATGGAGACCCAGTACTTC,CATGTSGMETQYF
TRBV6-1,few,TRBJ2-2,.,TGTGCCAGCAAGGGCAGCCTGGTTACCGGGGAGCTGTTTTTT,CASKGSLVTGELFF
TRBV13,few,TRBJ1-5,.,TGTGCCAGCAGCCCCAGAGGGGGTCAGCCCCAGCATTTT,CASSPRGGQPQHF
TRBV4-1,.,TRBJ2-7,TRBD2,TGCGCCAGCAGCCAAGAGATAGCGGGGGCAGAGCAGTACTTC,CASSQEIAGAEQYF
TRBV10-3,.,TRBJ1-3,.,TGTGCCATCCACTCTCTGAGTGGAAACACCATATATTTT,CAIHSLSGNTIYF
TRBV19,few,TRBJ1-5,.,TGTGCCAGTAGTATAGGGGCAATCAATAGCAATCAGCCCCAGCATTTT,CASSIGAINSNQPQHF
TRBV25-1,.,TRBJ1-6,TRBD1,TGTGCCAGCCTGGGACAGGCCTATTCACCCCTCCACTTT,CASLGQAYSPLHF